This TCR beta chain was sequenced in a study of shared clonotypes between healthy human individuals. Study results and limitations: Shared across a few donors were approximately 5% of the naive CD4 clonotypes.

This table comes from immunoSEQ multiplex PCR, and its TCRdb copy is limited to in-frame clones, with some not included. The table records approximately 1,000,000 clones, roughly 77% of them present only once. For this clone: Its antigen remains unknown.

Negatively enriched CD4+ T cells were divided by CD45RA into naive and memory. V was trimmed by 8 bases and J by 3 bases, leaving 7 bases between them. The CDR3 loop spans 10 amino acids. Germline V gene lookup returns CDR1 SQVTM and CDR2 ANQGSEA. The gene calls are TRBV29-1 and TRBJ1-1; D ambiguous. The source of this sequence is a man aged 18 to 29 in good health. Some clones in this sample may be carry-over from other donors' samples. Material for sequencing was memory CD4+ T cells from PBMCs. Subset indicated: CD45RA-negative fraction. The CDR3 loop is CSILYTEAFF. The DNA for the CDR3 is TGCAGCATCCTGTACACTGAAGCTTTCTTT.